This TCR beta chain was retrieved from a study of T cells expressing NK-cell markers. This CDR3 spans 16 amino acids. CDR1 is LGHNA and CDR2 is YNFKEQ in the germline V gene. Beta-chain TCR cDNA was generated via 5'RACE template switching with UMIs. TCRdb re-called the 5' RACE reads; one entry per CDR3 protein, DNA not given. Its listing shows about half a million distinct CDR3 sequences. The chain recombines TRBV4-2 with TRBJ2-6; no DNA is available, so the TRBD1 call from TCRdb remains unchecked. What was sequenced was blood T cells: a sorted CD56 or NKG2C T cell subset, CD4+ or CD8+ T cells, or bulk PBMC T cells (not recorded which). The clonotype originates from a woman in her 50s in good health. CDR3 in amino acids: CASSQSRTAGANVLTF.